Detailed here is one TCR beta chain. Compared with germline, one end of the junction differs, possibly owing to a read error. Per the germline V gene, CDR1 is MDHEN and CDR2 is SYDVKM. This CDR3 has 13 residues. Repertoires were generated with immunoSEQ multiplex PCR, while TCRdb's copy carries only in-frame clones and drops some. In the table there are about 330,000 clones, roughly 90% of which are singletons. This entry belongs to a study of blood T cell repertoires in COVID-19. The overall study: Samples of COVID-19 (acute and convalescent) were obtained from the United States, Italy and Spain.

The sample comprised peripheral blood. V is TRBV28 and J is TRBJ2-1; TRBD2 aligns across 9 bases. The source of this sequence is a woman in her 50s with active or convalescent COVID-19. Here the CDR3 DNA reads TGTGCCAGCAGTCAGAAAAATAGCGGGAGAGGAATCTTC. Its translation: CASSQKNSGRGIF.